The 3 T cell receptor beta chains below all came from one sample that was sequenced in a study. TCRdb called the RT-PCR reads again in MiXCR, with one record for every CDR3 protein. The profile covers more than 600,000 distinct CDR3 sequences, with 14% appearing a single time and around 3.3% taken by the ten largest. Sequenced: memory CD4+ T cells from blood. Receptors were obtained from a female donor in good health, serving as a healthy control.

There are many counts of this clonotype. The chain has TRBV4-3 and TRBJ1-1; unclear D gene. V dropped 1 base and J dropped 3 bases, with 9 bases sitting between them. Germline lookup yields CDR1 LGHNA and CDR2 YSLEER. The CDR3 is made up of 14 amino acids. The DNA of the CDR3 is TGCGCCAGCAGCCAAGTGGCTGCGGACACTGAAGCTTTCTTT. The encoded protein is CASSQVAADTEAFF.

This chain connects TRBV12-3 or TRBV12-4 to TRBJ1-5; D not resolved. Between the trimmed V and J ends, which lost 1 base and 7 bases, there was a span of 8 bases. This CDR3 has 13 amino acids. CDR3 in amino acids: CASSLEREQPQHF. CDR3 DNA: TGTGCCAGCAGTTTAGAAAGGGAGCAGCCCCAGCATTTT.

This clonotype was counted many times. The V call is TRBV10-3, the J call TRBJ2-2; 8 bases map to TRBD2. J gave up 4 bases and V 3 bases, and 4 bases lay outside the gene matches. The germline V gene has CDR1 ENHRY and CDR2 SYGVKD. The CDR3 sequence is 15 residues long. The CDR3 loop is CAISESGGSTGELFF. In DNA, the CDR3 is TGTGCCATCAGTGAAAGCGGGGGTAGCACCGGGGAGCTGTTTTTT.